The 10 T cell receptor beta chains reported below all come from one sample, sequenced in a study of shared clonotypes between healthy human individuals. Some clones are missing from TCRdb's copy, which holds only in-frame ones; the method was immunoSEQ multiplex PCR. Here the sample spans more than 2,000,000 clones, 90% to 95% being singletons. The sequenced sample consisted of naive CD4+ T cells from PBMCs. Subset in this sample: CD45RA+ positively selected. The receptor source for this set is a man aged 18 to 29 in good health. Some clones in this sample may be carry-over from other donors' samples.

The rearrangement joins TRBV11-2 to TRBJ2-1, with D unresolved. The CDR3 runs to 15 residues. Trimming took off 5 bases at V and 0 bases at J, with 11 bases between the two ends. CDR1 is SGHAT, CDR2 FQNNGV, per germline. The CDR3: CASSPEVDSYNEQFF. The CDR3 DNA follows: TGTGCCAGCAGCCCAGAGGTTGACTCCTACAATGAGCAGTTCTTC. Full variable domain (outside the CDR3, taken from reference TRBV11-2 and TRBJ2-1): EAGVAQSPRYKIIEKRQSVAFWCNPISGHATLYWYQQILGQGPKLLIQFQNNGVVDDSQLPKDRFSAERLKGVDSTLKIQPAKLEDSAVYLCASSPEVDSYNEQFFGPGTRLTVL.

The rearrangement links TRBV28 to TRBJ2-3; perhaps TRBD2 as D (5 bases). This CDR3 is 15 amino acids long. The germline CDR1 and CDR2 sequences are MDHEN and SYDVKM. Trimming took off 9 bases at V and 2 bases at J, with 18 bases between the two ends. In nucleotides, the CDR3 is TGTGCCAGAGATGAGGACTCAACGACCACAGATACGCAGTATTTT. It translates to CARDEDSTTTDTQYF.

A note on this clone: Distinct nucleotide sequences in the sample also encode this CDR3. CDR3 DNA sequence: TGCGCCAGCAGCTTGACAGGGCGGGATCAGCCCCAGCATTTT. It yields the protein CASSLTGRDQPQHF. The V call is TRBV5-1, the J call TRBJ1-5; maybe TRBD1 (6 bases). Germline CDR1 reads SGHRS; CDR2 reads YFSETQ. The germline V and J ends were trimmed by 1 base and 5 bases, with 10 bases remaining between them. This CDR3 is 14 amino acids long.

This clone has just one count. This chain connects TRBV7-2 to TRBJ2-7; 8 nucleotides line up with TRBD2. From germline, CDR1 is SGHTA and CDR2 FQGNSA. V lost 3 bases and J lost 1; bases outside the gene matches: 5. There are 15 residues in the CDR3. The CDR3 nucleotides read TGTGCCAGCAGCTTTGGACTAGCTTATTCCTACGAGCAGTACTTC. Protein sequence: CASSFGLAYSYEQYF.

This chain links TRBV6-5 with TRBJ2-7; TRBD1 aligns across 7 bases. Germline CDR1 reads MNHEY; CDR2 reads SVGAGI. The CDR3 loop spans 15 amino acids. The V segment lost 5 bases and the J segment 6 bases; nucleotides outside the gene matches: 13. CDR3 nucleotide sequence: TGTGCCAGCAGTCGAAGGACAGGTAGTCCGGCCGAGCAGTACTTC. This sequence encodes CASSRRTGSPAEQYF.

V is TRBV7-2 and J is TRBJ1-5, with D possibly TRBD1 on 6 matching bases. Trimming removed 1 base from V and 5 bases from J, with 9 bases in between. The CDR3 sequence is 14 residues long. Germline CDR1 reads SGHTA; CDR2 reads FQGNSA. CDR3 nucleotides: TGTGCCAGCAGCTTAGGAGGGGGAGATCAGCCCCAGCATTTT. Translation: CASSLGGGDQPQHF. Full variable domain (missing parts from reference TRBV7-2 and TRBJ1-5): GAGVSQSPSNKVTEKGKDVELRCDPISGHTALYWYRQSLGQGLEFLIYFQGNSAPDKSGLPSDRFSAERTGGSVSTLTIQRTQQEDSAVYLCASSLGGGDQPQHFGDGTRLSIL.

The J gene is TRBJ1-4, the V gene TRBV7-9; the D is unclear. The CDR3 consists of 14 residues. The germline V and J ends were trimmed by 2 bases and 7 bases, with 11 bases remaining between them. Germline V gene sequence: CDR1 SEHNR, CDR2 FQNEAQ (reference sequence). The CDR3 nucleotides read TGTGCCAGCAGCTTACGAGGTTACCGTGAAAAACTGTTTTTT. Translation gives CASSLRGYREKLFF. The whole variable domain, filled in from reference TRBV7-9 and TRBJ1-4, reads DTGVSQNPRHKITKRGQNVTFRCDPISEHNRLYWYRQTLGQGPEFLTYFQNEAQLEKSRLLSDRFSAERPKGSFSTLEIQRTEQGDSAMYLCASSLRGYREKLFFGSGTQLSVL.

This chain links TRBV11-2 with TRBJ2-1, with 7 bases aligning to TRBD1. Germline V gene lookup returns CDR1 SGHAT and CDR2 FQNNGV. The V and J ends lost 7 bases and 3 bases, in that order; junction bases with no gene match: 9. There are 15 residues in the CDR3. DNA for the CDR3: TGTGCCAGCACCCGAGAGCCAGGGGGCTACAATGAGCAGTTCTTC. It is translated as CASTREPGGYNEQFF.

Points on this clone: The sample has other DNA sequences that encode this CDR3 too. This chain joins TRBV18 and TRBJ1-1; weak D call: TRBD1 (6 bases). CDR3 length equals 12 residues. The V gene lost 6 bases and the J gene lost 1 base, with 6 bases spanning the gap. The germline CDR1 and CDR2 sequences are KGHSH and LQKENI. CDR3 region: CASSTGNTEAFF. In DNA, the CDR3 is TGTGCCAGCTCGACAGGGAACACTGAAGCTTTCTTT.

The V call is TRBV5-5, the J call TRBJ2-7; unclear D gene. The CDR3 is made up of 16 amino acids. The V end lost 0 bases, the J end lost 3 bases, and 16 bases lay between the germline ends. CDR1 and CDR2 (germline): SGHKS, YYEKEE (reference sequence). CDR3 amino acids: CASSLGLPAAGYEQYF. Written as DNA, the CDR3 is TGTGCCAGCAGCTTGGGTCTCCCTGCGGCTGGCTACGAGCAGTACTTC.